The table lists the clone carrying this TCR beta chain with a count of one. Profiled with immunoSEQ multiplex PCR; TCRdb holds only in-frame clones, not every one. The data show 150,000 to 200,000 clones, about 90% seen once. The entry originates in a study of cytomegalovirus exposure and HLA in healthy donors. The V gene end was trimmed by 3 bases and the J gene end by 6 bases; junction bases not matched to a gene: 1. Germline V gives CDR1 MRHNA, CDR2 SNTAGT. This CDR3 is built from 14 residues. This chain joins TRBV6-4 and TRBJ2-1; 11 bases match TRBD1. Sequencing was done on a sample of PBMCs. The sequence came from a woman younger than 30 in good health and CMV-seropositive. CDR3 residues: CASSEGTGGNEQFF. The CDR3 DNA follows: TGTGCCAGCAGTGAGGGGACAGGGGGCAATGAGCAGTTCTTC.